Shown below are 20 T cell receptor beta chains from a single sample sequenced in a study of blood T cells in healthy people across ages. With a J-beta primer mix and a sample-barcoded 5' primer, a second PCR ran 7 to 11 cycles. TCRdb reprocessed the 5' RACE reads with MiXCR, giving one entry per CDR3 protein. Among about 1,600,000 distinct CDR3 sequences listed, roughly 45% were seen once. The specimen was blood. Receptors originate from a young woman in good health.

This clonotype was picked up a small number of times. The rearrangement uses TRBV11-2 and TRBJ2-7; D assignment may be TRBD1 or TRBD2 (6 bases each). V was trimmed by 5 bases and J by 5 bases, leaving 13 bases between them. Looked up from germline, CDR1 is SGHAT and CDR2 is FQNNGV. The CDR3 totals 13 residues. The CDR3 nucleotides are TGTGCCAGCAGCCTCGAGGAGGGGGACGAGCAGTACTTC. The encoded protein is CASSLEEGDEQYF.

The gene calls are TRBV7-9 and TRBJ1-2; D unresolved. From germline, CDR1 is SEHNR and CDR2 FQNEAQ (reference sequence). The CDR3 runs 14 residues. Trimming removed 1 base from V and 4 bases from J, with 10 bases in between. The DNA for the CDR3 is TGTGCCAGCAGCTTAGTTGGCCGACCCTATGGCTACACCTTC. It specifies CASSLVGRPYGYTF.

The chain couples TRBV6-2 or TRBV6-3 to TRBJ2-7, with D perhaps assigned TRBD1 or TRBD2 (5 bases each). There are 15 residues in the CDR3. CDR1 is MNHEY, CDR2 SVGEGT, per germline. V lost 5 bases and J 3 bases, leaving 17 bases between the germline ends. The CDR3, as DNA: TGTGCCAGCAGTCAGACAGTGAGGGAGAACTACGAGCAGTACTTC. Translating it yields CASSQTVRENYEQYF.

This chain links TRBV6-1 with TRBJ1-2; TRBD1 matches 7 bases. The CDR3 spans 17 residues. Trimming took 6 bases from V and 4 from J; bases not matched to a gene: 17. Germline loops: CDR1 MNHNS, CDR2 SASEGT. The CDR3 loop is CASSHPSDRVGGYGYTF. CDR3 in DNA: TGTGCCAGCAGCCACCCCAGTGACAGGGTGGGGGGCTATGGCTACACCTTC.

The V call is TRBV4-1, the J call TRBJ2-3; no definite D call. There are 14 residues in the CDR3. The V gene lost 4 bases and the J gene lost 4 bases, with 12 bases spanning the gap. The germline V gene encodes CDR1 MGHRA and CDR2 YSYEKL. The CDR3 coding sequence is TGCGCCAGCAGCCTCCTTTCAGGCTCAGATACGCAGTATTTT. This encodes CASSLLSGSDTQYF.

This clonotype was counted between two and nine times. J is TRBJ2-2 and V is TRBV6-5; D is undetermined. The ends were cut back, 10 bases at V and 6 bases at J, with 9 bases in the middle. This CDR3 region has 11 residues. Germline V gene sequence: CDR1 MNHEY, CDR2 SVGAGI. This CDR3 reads CATGGAGELFF. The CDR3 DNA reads TGTGCCACCGGTGGGGCCGGGGAGCTGTTTTTT.

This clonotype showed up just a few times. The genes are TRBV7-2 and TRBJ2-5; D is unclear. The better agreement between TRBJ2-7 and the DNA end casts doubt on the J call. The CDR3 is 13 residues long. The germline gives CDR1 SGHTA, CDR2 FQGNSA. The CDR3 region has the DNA TGTGCCAGCAGCAATCCGCGAGTCTACGAGCAGTACTTC. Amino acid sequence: CASSNPRVYEQYF.

The CDR3 nucleotides read TGTGCCAGCGGGGACCGGGACACCAACTATGGCTACACCTTC. Translating it yields CASGDRDTNYGYTF. The V gene is TRBV6-5, the J gene TRBJ1-2; a possible D gene is TRBD1 (6 bases). CDR1 MNHEY and CDR2 SVGAGI come from the germline V gene. Deletions cut 8 bases from V and 2 bases from J, with 15 bases between. The CDR3 has 14 residues.

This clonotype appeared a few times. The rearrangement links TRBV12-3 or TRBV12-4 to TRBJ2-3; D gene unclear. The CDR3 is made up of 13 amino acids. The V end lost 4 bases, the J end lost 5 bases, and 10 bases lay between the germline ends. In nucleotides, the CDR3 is TGTGCCAGCAGTTGGGAAAAAGGAGATACGCAGTATTTT. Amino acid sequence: CASSWEKGDTQYF.

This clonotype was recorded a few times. CDR3 in amino acids: CSAQPGPETQYF. The CDR3 DNA sequence: TGCAGTGCTCAACCGGGACCAGAGACCCAGTACTTC. The chain combines TRBV20-1 with TRBJ2-7; D is possibly TRBD1 or TRBD2 (5 bases each). The J call could be wrong; TRBJ2-5 is a better fit for the DNA end. The CDR3 totals 12 residues. The germline gives CDR1 DFQATT, CDR2 SNEGSKA (reference sequence).

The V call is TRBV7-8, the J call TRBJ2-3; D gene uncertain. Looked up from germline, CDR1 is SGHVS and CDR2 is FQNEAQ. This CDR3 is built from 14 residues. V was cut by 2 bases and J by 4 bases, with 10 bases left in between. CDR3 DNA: TGTGCCAGCAGCTTAAATCGGGTTGCAGATACGCAGTATTTT. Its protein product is CASSLNRVADTQYF.

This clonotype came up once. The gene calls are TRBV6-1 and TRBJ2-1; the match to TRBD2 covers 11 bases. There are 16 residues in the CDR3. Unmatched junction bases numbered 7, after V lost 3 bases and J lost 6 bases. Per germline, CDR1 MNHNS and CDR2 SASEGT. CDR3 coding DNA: TGTGCCAGCAGTGATAGGCTAGCGGGGGGACCCAATGAGCAGTTCTTC. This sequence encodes CASSDRLAGGPNEQFF.

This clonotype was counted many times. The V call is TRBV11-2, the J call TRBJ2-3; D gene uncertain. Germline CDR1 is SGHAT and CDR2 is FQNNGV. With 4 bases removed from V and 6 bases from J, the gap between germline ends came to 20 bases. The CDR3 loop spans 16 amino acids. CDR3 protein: CASSSTPSHLQDTQYF. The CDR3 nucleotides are TGTGCCAGCAGCTCGACTCCGTCCCATTTACAGGATACGCAGTATTTT.

CDR3 region: CASTGNLEQYF. CDR3 nucleotides: TGTGCCAGCACGGGGAACCTCGAGCAGTACTTC. V gene TRBV2 combines with J gene TRBJ2-7; maybe TRBD2 (5 bases). The V end lost 7 bases, the J end lost 6 bases, and 10 bases lay between the germline ends. The CDR3 is 11 residues long. Germline loops: CDR1 SNHLY, CDR2 FYNNEI.

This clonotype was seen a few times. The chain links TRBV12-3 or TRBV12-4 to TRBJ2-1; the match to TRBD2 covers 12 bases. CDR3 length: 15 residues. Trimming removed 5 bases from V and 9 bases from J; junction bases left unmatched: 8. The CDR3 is CASSPLAGGDGEQFF. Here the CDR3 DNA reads TGTGCCAGCAGTCCTCTAGCGGGGGGGGATGGTGAGCAGTTCTTC.

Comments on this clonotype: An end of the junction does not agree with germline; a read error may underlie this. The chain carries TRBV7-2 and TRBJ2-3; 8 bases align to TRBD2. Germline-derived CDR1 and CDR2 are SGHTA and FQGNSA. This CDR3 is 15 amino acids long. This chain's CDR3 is CASNLLGLVTDTQYF. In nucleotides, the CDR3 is TGTGCCAGCAACTTATTGGGACTAGTCACAGATACGCAGTATTTT.

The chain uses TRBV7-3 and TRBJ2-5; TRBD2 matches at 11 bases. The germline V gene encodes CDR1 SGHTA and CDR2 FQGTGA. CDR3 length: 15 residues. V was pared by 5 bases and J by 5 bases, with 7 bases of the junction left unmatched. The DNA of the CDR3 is TGTGCCAGCAGCACTTCGGGACTAGCGGAGGAGACCCAGTACTTC. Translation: CASSTSGLAEETQYF.

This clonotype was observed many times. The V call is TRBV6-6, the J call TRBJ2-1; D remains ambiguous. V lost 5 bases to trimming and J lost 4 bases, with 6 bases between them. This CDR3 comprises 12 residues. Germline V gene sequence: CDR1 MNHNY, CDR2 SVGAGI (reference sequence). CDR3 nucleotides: TGTGCCAGCAGTCCCGGATACAATGAGCAGTTCTTC. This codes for CASSPGYNEQFF.

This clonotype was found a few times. The CDR3 DNA follows: TGCAGTGCTAGAGATGGGCAGATAGATAACTATGGCTACACCTTC. It encodes CSARDGQIDNYGYTF. The chain recombines TRBV20-1 with TRBJ1-2; D is undetermined. This CDR3 is built from 15 residues. The V end lost 0 bases, the J end lost 1 base, and 12 bases lay between the germline ends. Germline CDR1 is DFQATT and CDR2 is SNEGSKA (reference sequence).

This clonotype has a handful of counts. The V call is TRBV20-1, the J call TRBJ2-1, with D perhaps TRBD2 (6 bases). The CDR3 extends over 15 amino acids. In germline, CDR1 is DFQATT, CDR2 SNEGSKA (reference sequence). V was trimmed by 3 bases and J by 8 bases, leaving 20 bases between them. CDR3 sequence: CSARPTGALLDEQFF. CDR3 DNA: TGCAGTGCTAGGCCCACGGGAGCCCTTCTTGATGAGCAGTTCTTC.